This passage covers 8 T cell receptor beta chains from one sample sequenced in a study of Graves' ophthalmopathy and Graves' hyperthyroidism. From RNA, the CDR3 regions of TCR beta chains were amplified and sequenced. After a first-round RT-PCR with HTBI primers, a second-round multiplex PCR was run. MiXCR, applied by TCRdb to the multiplex PCR reads, yields one record per CDR3 protein. The top ten hold over 7% of the sample, which has 150,000 to 200,000 distinct CDR3 sequences, approximately 40% seen once. Source material: peripheral blood. These receptors all come from a man aged 25 to 40 with Graves' ophthalmopathy.

The V and J genes are TRBV12-3 or TRBV12-4 and TRBJ2-3, with 10 bases identical to TRBD1. The CDR3 extends over 15 amino acids. Germline trimming cut 10 bases from V and 1 base from J; bases unmatched to any gene: 8. The CDR3, as DNA: TGTGCCACCTCACCCGGGACAGGGGGCACAGATACGCAGTATTTT. It encodes CATSPGTGGTDTQYF.

The CDR3 DNA reads TGTGCCAGCAGTTTCAACCGACAGGGGCCAAAAGAGACCCAGTACTTC. As protein: CASSFNRQGPKETQYF. The rearrangement links TRBV28 to TRBJ2-5; 8 nucleotides match TRBD1. This CDR3 has 16 amino acids. The germline V gene encodes CDR1 MDHEN and CDR2 SYDVKM. Trimming removed 3 bases from V and 3 bases from J; junction bases left unmatched: 9.

This clonotype was seen at least ten times. V is TRBV28 and J is TRBJ2-7, with TRBD2 identical over 16 bases. Unmatched junction bases numbered 8, after V lost 7 bases and J lost 2 bases. Germline V gene sequence: CDR1 MDHEN, CDR2 SYDVKM. The CDR3 contains 17 residues. CDR3 bases: TGTGCCAGCAACAGTCCGGGACTAGCGGGAGGGACCTACGAGCAGTACTTC. Translation: CASNSPGLAGGTYEQYF.

This clonotype was detected ten times or more. This rearrangement joins TRBV6-2 or TRBV6-3 to TRBJ2-7, with D uncertain. This CDR3 has 14 residues. Germline V gene data show CDR1 as MNHEY and CDR2 as SVGEGT. Trimming pared 2 bases from V and 1 base from J, leaving 9 bases between. CDR3 sequence (DNA): TGTGCCAGCAGTTACACCTGGGATTCCTACGAGCAGTACTTC. As protein: CASSYTWDSYEQYF.

This clonotype was observed at least ten times. This sequence joins TRBV5-1 and TRBJ2-7; no clear D. This CDR3 spans 11 amino acids. CDR1 SGHRS and CDR2 YFSETQ come from the germline V gene. Trimming cost V 5 bases and J 4 bases, with 7 bases left between them. CDR3 residues: CASRNVYEQYF. Written as DNA, the CDR3 is TGCGCCAGCAGGAACGTGTACGAGCAGTACTTC. The complete variable domain, with remaining parts taken from reference TRBV5-1 and TRBJ2-7, reads KAGVTQTPRYLIKTRGQQVTLSCSPISGHRSVSWYQQTPGQGLQFLFEYFSETQRNKGNFPGRFSGRQFSNSRSEMNVSTLELGDSALYLCASRNVYEQYFGPGTRLTVT.

This clonotype was counted at least ten times. The chain recombines TRBV6-2 or TRBV6-3 with TRBJ2-7, with D uncertain. Trimming left V 8 bases short and J 5 bases short, with 16 bases between. From germline, CDR1 is MNHEY and CDR2 SVGEGT. There are 13 residues in the CDR3. The CDR3 sequence is CASCQGSVDEQYF. The CDR3 bases are TGTGCCAGCTGTCAAGGGTCGGTCGACGAGCAGTACTTC.

J is TRBJ2-4 and V is TRBV25-1; D not resolved. V gave up 0 bases and J gave up 9 bases, with 9 bases separating them. Germline assignment: CDR1 MGHDK and CDR2 SYGVNS. The CDR3 is 13 amino acids. Written as DNA, the CDR3 is TGTGCCAGCAGTGAATATAGTTACAGCATTCAGTACTTC. This translates into CASSEYSYSIQYF.

V gene TRBV11-2 combines with J gene TRBJ1-3; possible D gene TRBD1, 6 bases. CDR3 length: 17 amino acids. V was trimmed by 0 bases and J by 0 bases, leaving 12 bases between them. CDR1 is SGHAT and CDR2 is FQNNGV in the germline V gene. CDR3 sequence (DNA): TGTGCCAGCAGCTTAGATGGGGGGGCCCGCTCTGGAAACACCATATATTTT. This gives the protein CASSLDGGARSGNTIYF. Variable domain in full (rest from reference TRBV11-2 and TRBJ1-3): EAGVAQSPRYKIIEKRQSVAFWCNPISGHATLYWYQQILGQGPKLLIQFQNNGVVDDSQLPKDRFSAERLKGVDSTLKIQPAKLEDSAVYLCASSLDGGARSGNTIYFGEGSWLTVV.